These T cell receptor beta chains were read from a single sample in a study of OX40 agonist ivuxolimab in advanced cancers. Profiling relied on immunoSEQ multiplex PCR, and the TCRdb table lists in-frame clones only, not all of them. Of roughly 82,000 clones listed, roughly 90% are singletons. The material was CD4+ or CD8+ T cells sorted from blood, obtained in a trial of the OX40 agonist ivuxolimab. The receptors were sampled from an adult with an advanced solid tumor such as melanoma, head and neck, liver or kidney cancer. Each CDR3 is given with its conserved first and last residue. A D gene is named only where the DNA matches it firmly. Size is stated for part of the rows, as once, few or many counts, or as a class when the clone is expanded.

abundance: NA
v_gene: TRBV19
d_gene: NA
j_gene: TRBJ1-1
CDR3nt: TGTGCCAGTAGTTCTACGCTCGCTGAAGCTTTCTTT
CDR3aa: CASSSTLAEAFF

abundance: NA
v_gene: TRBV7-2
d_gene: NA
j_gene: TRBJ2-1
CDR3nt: TGTGCCAGCAGCTTCCCCCGGGGCGGGGTAAGGGATGAGCAGTTCTTC
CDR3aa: CASSFPRGGVRDEQFF

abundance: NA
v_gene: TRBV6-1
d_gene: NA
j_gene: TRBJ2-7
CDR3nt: TGTGCCAGCAACAGGAACTCCTACGAGCAGTACTTC
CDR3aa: CASNRNSYEQYF

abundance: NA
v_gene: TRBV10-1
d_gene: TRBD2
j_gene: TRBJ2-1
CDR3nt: TGCGCCAGCAGCCACACTAGCGGGAGTTACAATGAGCAGTTCTTC
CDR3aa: CASSHTSGSYNEQFF

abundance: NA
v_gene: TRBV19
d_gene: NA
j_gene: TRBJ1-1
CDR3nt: TGTGCCAGCCGGGACATTGGAGGGGACACTGAAGCTTTCTTT
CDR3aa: CASRDIGGDTEAFF

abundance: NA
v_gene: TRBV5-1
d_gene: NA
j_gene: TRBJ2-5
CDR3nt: TGCGCCAGCAACTGGGACGGCCAAGAGACCCAGTACTTC
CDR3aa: CASNWDGQETQYF

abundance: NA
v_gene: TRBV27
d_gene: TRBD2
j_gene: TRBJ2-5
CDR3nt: TGTGCCAGCAGTTTAGGGACTAGCGGGGAGACCCAGTACTTC
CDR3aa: CASSLGTSGETQYF

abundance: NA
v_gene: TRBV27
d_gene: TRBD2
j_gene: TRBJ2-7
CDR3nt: TGTGCCAGCAGCCGGGCGGGGGCCTACGAGCAGTACTTC
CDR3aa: CASSRAGAYEQYF

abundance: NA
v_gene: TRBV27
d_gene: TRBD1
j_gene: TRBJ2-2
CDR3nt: TGTGCCAGCAGTTTATCGGACAGGTTCGCGAACACCGGGGAGCTGTTTTTT
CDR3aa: CASSLSDRFANTGELFF

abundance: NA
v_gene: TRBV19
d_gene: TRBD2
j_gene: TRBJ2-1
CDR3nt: TGTGCCAGTAGTATAAGAGCGGGAGAGGTGGATGAGCAGTTCTTC
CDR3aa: CASSIRAGEVDEQFF

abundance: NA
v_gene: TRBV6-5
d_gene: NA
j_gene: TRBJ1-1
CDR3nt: TGTGCCAGCAGTTACGGTCGGGGGGTGAACACTGAAGCTTTCTTT
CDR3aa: CASSYGRGVNTEAFF

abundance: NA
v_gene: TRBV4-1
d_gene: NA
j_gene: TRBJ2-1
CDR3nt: TGCGCCAGCAGCCATTTCTTCGTGGATGAGCAGTTCTTC
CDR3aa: CASSHFFVDEQFF

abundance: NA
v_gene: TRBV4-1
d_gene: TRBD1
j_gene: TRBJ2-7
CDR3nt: TGCGCCAGCAGCCAAGGGACAGGGATATTCGCCGAGCAGTACTTC
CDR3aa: CASSQGTGIFAEQYF

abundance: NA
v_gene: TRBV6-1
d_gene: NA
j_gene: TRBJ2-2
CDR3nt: TGTGCCAGCCGCAACACCGGGGAGCTGTTTTTT
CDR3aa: CASRNTGELFF

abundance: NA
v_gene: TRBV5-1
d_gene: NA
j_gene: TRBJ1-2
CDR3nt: TGCGCCAGCAGCACAGCTCCGGAGGGCTATGGCTACACCTTC
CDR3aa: CASSTAPEGYGYTF

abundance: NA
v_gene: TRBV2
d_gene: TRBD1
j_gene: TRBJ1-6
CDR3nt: TGTGCCATTCCAACAGGGGGCCCTAATTCACCCCTCCACTTT
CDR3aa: CAIPTGGPNSPLHF

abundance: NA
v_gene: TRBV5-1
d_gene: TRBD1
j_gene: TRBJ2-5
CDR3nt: TGCGCCAGCAGCCGAGTAGGGGGCAGTCTCGCCGAAGAGACCCAGTACTTC
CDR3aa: CASSRVGGSLAEETQYF

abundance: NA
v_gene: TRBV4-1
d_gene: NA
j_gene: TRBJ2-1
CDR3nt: TGCGCCAGCAGCCAAGAACCGCGTCAGTACAGGAGTGAGCAGTTCTTC
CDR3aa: CASSQEPRQYRSEQFF

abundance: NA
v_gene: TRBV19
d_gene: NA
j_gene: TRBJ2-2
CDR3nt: TGTGCCAGTAGTGACCTCCGGGCCCCGAACACCGGGGAGCTGTTTTTT
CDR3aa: CASSDLRAPNTGELFF

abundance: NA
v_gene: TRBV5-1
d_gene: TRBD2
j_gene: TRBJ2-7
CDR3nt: TGCGCCAGCAGCTTGGGCCTAGCGGACTACTACGAGCAGTACTTC
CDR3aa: CASSLGLADYYEQYF

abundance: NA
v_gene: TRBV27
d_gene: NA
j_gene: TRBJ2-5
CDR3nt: TGTGCCAGCAGTTTAACCCGGACGGGAGAGACCCAGTACTTC
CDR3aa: CASSLTRTGETQYF

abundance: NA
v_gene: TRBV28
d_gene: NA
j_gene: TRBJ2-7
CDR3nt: TGTGCCAGCAGTTCAGTGGGCGAGCAGTACTTC
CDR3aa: CASSSVGEQYF

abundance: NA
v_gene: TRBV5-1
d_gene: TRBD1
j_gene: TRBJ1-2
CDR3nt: TGCGCCAGCAGCTTGGTGGTCTCAGGGGGCGTCGGTGGCTACACCTTC
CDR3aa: CASSLVVSGGVGGYTF

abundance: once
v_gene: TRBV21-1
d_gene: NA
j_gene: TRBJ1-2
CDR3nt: TGTGCCGGAAAGCGGGACAGGGGGACCAGTAACTATGGCTACACCTTC
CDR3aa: CAGKRDRGTSNYGYTF

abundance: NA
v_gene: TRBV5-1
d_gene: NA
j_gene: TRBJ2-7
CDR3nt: TGCGCCAGCAGCCTCTCCTACCGGGGGGCGACACCCTACGAGCAGTACTTC
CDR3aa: CASSLSYRGATPYEQYF

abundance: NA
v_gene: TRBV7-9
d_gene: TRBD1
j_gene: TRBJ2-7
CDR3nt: TGTGCCAGCAGCTTAGCGAGGGCAGGGGGCGGGTACGAGCAGTACTTC
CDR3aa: CASSLARAGGGYEQYF

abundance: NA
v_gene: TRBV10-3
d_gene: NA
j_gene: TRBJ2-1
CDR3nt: TGTGCCATCAGGGGCGGGACAGACAATGAGCAGTTCTTC
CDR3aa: CAIRGGTDNEQFF

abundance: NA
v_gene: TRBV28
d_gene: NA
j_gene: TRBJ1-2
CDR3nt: TGTGCCATCCCCGACGGGCCCCTCTATGGCTACACCTTC
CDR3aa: CAIPDGPLYGYTF

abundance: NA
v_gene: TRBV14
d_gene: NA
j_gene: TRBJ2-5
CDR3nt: TGTGCCAGCAGCCAAGTGCGAGTATCTGAGACCCAGTACTTC
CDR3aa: CASSQVRVSETQYF

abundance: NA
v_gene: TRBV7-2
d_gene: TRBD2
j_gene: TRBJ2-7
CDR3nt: TGTGCCAGCAGCTTAGGCGGGGGGAAGTACTTC
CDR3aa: CASSLGGGKYF

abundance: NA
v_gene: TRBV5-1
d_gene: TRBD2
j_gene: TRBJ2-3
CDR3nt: TGCGCCAGCAGATATCGACTAGCGGGAGGAGATACGCAGTATTTT
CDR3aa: CASRYRLAGGDTQYF

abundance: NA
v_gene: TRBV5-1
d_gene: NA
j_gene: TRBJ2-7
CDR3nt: TGCGCCAGCAGCCCCGGGCCGTATCGCGAGCAGTACTTC
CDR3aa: CASSPGPYREQYF

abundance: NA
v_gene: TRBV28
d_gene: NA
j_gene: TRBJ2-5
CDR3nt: TGTGCCAGCAGCGCGACAGCGTCTGGGGAGACCCAGTACTTC
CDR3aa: CASSATASGETQYF

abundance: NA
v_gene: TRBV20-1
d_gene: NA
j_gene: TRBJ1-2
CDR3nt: TGCAGTGCAACCGACTCAAACGGCTACACCTTC
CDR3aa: CSATDSNGYTF

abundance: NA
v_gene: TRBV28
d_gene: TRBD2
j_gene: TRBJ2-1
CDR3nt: TGTGCCAGCAGGAGCGGGAGGTCTAGCTCCTACAATGAGCAGTTCTTC
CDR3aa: CASRSGRSSSYNEQFF

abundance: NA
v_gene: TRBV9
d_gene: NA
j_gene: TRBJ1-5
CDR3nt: TGTGCCAGCAGCGTAGGAGGGGACAATCAGCCCCAGCATTTT
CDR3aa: CASSVGGDNQPQHF

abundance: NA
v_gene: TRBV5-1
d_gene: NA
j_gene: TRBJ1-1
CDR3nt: TGCGCCCGCAGCTTTGGCCCAGGGGCCGGGGGGGGGACTGAAGCTTTCTTT
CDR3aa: CARSFGPGAGGGTEAFF

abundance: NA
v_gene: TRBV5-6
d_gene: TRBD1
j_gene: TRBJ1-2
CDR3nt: TGTGCCAGCAGCTGGACAGGGGGCAACTATGGCTACACCTTC
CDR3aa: CASSWTGGNYGYTF

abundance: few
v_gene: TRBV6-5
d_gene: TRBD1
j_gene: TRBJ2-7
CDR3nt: TGTGCCAGCAGTTACCGGGACAGGGGAGTCTACGAGCAGTACTTC
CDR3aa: CASSYRDRGVYEQYF

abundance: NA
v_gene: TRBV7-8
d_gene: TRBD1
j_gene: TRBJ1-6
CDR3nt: TGTGCCAGCAGCCCTCGGACAGGCATCTCCTATAATTCACCCCTCCACTTT
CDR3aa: CASSPRTGISYNSPLHF

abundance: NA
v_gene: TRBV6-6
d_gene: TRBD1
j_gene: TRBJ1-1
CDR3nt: TGTGCCAGCAGCCGACAGGGCTTGAACACTGAAGCTTTCTTT
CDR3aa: CASSRQGLNTEAFF

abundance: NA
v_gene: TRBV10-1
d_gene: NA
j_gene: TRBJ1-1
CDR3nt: TGCGCCAGCAGTGACCCGGGACGGCCACGGGCTTTCTTT
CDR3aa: CASSDPGRPRAFF

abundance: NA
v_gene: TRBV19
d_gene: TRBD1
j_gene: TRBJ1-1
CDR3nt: TGTGCCAGTAGTCAGGGGGTGAGTGCTGAAGCTTTCTTT
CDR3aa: CASSQGVSAEAFF

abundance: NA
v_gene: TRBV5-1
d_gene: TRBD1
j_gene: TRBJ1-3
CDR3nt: TGCGCCAGCAGCGGACAGGGAGCTGGAAACACCATATATTTT
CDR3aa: CASSGQGAGNTIYF

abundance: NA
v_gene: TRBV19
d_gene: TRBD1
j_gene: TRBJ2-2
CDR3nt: TGTGCCAGTAGTCAGACAGGGGGCCTCACCGGGGAGCTGTTTTTT
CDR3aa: CASSQTGGLTGELFF

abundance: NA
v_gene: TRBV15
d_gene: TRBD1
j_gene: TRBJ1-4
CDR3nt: TGTGCCACCAGCAGAGTTCCTCCAGGGGGCGCAGGGAAGGAAAAACTGTTTTTT
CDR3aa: CATSRVPPGGAGKEKLFF

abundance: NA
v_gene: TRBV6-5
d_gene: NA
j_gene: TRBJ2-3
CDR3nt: TGTGCCAGCAGTTACGTGGGGGTCACAGATACGCAGTATTTT
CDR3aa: CASSYVGVTDTQYF

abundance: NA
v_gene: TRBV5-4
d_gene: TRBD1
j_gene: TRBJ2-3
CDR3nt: TGTGCCAGCAAGGGGGCGGCAGATACGCAGTATTTT
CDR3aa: CASKGAADTQYF

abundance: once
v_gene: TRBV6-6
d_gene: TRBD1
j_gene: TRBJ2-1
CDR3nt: TGTGCCAGCACCTCCCCGGACAGGTCCTACAATGAGCAGTTCTTC
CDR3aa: CASTSPDRSYNEQFF

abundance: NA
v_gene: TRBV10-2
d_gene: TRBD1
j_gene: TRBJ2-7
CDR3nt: TGCGCCAGCGGAGGACAGGGTCGTATTTTTGCCTACGAGCAGTACTTC
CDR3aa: CASGGQGRIFAYEQYF

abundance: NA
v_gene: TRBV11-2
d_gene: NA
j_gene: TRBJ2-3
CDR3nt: TGTGCCAGCAGCCCCCAGAGGGCAGATACGCAGTATTTT
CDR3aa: CASSPQRADTQYF

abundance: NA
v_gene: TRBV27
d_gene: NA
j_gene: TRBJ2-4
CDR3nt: TGTGCCAGCAAGGGGACGGGGAAAAACATTCAGTACTTC
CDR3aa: CASKGTGKNIQYF

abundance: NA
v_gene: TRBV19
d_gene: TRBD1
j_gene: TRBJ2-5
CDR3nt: TGTGCCAGTACGGACAGGGGGCAGGAGACCCAGTACTTC
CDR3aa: CASTDRGQETQYF

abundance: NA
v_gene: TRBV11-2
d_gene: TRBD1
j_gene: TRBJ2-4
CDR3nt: TGTGCCAGCAGCTACGCCGGACAGGGGGTCAAAAACATTCAGTACTTC
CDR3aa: CASSYAGQGVKNIQYF

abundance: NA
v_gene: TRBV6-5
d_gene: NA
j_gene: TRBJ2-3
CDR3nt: TGTGCCAGCAGGCGGGACAGCACAGATACGCAGTATTTT
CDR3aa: CASRRDSTDTQYF

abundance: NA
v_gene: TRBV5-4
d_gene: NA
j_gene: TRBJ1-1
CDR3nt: TGTGCCAGCAGCTCAAACACTTGGACGGTTGAAGCTTTCTTT
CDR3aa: CASSSNTWTVEAFF

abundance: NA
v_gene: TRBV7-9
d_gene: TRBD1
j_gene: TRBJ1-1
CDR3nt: TGTGCCAGCAGTCCACCGGGACAGGGGAACACTGAAGCTTTCTTT
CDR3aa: CASSPPGQGNTEAFF